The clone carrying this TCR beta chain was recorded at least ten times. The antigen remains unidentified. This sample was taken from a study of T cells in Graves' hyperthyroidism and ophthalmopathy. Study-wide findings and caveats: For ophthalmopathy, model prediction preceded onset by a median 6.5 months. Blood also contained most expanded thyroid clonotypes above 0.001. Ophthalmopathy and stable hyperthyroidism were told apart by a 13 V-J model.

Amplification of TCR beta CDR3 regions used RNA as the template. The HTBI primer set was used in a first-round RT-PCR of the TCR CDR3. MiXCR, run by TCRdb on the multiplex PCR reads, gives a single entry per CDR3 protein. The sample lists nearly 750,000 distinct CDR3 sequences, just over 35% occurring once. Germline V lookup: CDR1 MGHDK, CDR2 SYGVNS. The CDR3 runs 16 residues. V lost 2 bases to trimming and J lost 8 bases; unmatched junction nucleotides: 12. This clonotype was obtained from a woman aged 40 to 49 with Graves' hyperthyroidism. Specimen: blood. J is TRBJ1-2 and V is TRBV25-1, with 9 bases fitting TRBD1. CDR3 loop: CASSEGGDRVFEGYTF. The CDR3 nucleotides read TGTGCCAGCAGTGAAGGCGGGGACAGGGTTTTCGAAGGCTACACCTTC.